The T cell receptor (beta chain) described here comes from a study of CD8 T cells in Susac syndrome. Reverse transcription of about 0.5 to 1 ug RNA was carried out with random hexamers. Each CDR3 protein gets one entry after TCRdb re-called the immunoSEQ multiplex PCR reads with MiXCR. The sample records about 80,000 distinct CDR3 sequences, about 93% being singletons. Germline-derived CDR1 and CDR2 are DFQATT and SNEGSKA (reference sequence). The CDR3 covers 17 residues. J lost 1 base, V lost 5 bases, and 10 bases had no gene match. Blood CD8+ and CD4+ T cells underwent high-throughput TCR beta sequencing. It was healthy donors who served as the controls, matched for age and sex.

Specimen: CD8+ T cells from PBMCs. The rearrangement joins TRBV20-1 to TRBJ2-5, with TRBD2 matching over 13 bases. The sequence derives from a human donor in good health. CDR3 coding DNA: TGCAGTGCTCGCCGGTCCGGGACTAGCGGGGTCCAAGAGACCCAGTACTTC. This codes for CSARRSGTSGVQETQYF.